This TCR beta chain was obtained from a study of graft-versus-host responses after intestinal transplantation. Assay used: immunoSEQ multiplex PCR; TCRdb lists only in-frame clones, some missing. The sample yields about 94,000 clones, about 91% seen once. The germline gives CDR1 SGHRS, CDR2 YFSETQ. The junction had 0 bases not matched to a gene; V was cut back by 0 bases and J by 1 base. The CDR3 length is 15 residues. As concerns this clone: What it recognizes is unknown.

The sequence was obtained from a human donor who received an intestinal transplant. The material was unstimulated CD8+ T cells sorted from spleen or lymph node cells, obtained before intestinal transplant. The chain has TRBV5-1 and TRBJ1-1; 10 bases map to TRBD1. The CDR3 is CASSLGTGGNTEAFF. In DNA, the CDR3 is TGCGCCAGCAGCTTGGGGACAGGGGGGAACACTGAAGCTTTCTTT.